This T cell receptor beta chain is from a study of response to subunit inactivated influenza vaccine. Points from the study as a whole: T cells newly recruited by each seasonal influenza vaccination are few, the authors suggested.

This clonotype was picked up many times. What it binds is not known. TCRdb re-called the RT-PCR reads through MiXCR, storing one row per CDR3 protein. Found here are around 480,000 distinct CDR3 sequences, 16% of them singletons; the top ten hold 3% to 3.5%. The length of the CDR3 is 14 residues. With 3 bases removed from V and 0 bases from J, the gap between germline ends came to 8 bases. Looked up from germline, CDR1 is KGHSH and CDR2 is LQKENI. The genes are TRBV18 and TRBJ1-1; D remains ambiguous. This TCR came from a man in his fifties or sixties who received an inactivated influenza vaccine. The source material was CD4+ T cells sorted from PBMCs, sampled roughly 24 months after vaccination. The CDR3 here is CASSPIEMNTEAFF. Written as DNA, the CDR3 is TGTGCCAGCTCACCGATAGAGATGAACACTGAAGCTTTCTTT. The full variable domain, its missing parts supplied by reference TRBV18 and TRBJ1-1, is NAGVMQNPRHLVRRRGQEARLRCSPMKGHSHVYWYRQLPEEGLKFMVYLQKENIIDESGMPKERFSAEFPKEGPSILRIQQVVRGDSAAYFCASSPIEMNTEAFFGQGTRLTVV.